These 4 T cell receptor beta chains were all obtained from the same sample, sequenced in a study of blood T cell repertoires in COVID-19. Profiling relied on immunoSEQ multiplex PCR, and the TCRdb table lists in-frame clones only, not all of them. This sample yields 120,000 to 150,000 clones, of which 65% to 80% are seen a single time; roughly 3.4% belongs to the top ten. The sample consisted of peripheral blood. The receptors come from a man aged 55 to 70 with acute or convalescent COVID-19.

The chain couples TRBV7-3 to TRBJ2-5; D is undetermined. Germline-derived CDR1 and CDR2 are SGHTA and FQGTGA. Trimming took off 3 bases at V and 0 bases at J, with 11 bases between the two ends. The CDR3 has 15 amino acids. Here the CDR3 DNA reads TGTGCCAGCAGCTTTACCGGCGGTAACCAAGAGACCCAGTACTTC. It specifies CASSFTGGNQETQYF.

This clone was observed once. The chain uses TRBV18 and TRBJ2-4; no reliable D call. Trimming removed 0 bases from V and 8 bases from J, with 8 bases in between. The germline CDR1 and CDR2 sequences are KGHSH and LQKENI. This CDR3 is built from 13 residues. CDR3 DNA: TGTGCCAGCTCACCACCGGAGAAATACATTCAGTACTTC. Encoded protein: CASSPPEKYIQYF. The full variable domain, its missing parts supplied by reference TRBV18 and TRBJ2-4, is NAGVMQNPRHLVRRRGQEARLRCSPMKGHSHVYWYRQLPEEGLKFMVYLQKENIIDESGMPKERFSAEFPKEGPSILRIQQVVRGDSAAYFCASSPPEKYIQYFGAGTRLSVL.

The chain uses TRBV20-1 and TRBJ2-3, with D possibly matching TRBD2 (6 bases). Trimming took 3 bases from V and 8 from J, leaving 27 bases between them. The CDR3 consists of 17 residues. Germline CDR1 and CDR2: DFQATT and SNEGSKA (reference sequence). This CDR3 is CSASRSVSGLRGGTQYF. The CDR3 DNA follows: TGCAGTGCTAGTAGGTCGGTCAGCGGGCTTCGGGGAGGTACGCAGTATTTT.

The rearrangement joins TRBV30 to TRBJ2-3, with TRBD2 matching 10 bases. The V segment lost 8 bases and the J segment 4 bases; nucleotides outside the gene matches: 9. Germline CDR1 GTSNPN, CDR2 SVGIG (reference sequence). This CDR3 is 14 amino acids long. Written as DNA, the CDR3 is TGTGCCGGAACTAGCGGGACCTCCGCAGATACGCAGTATTTT. Residues: CAGTSGTSADTQYF.